A selection of T cell receptor beta chains follows, all from one sample in a study of cytomegalovirus exposure and HLA in healthy donors. Profiled with immunoSEQ multiplex PCR; TCRdb holds only in-frame clones, not every one. Of 75,000 to 90,000 clones in the sample, around 66% are singletons; the top ten hold roughly 15%. The material sequenced was PBMCs. The receptors here all came from a middle-aged woman in good health and CMV-seropositive. Both conserved end residues are part of each CDR3. D genes are given only for firm matches. Size is omitted from some rows. Given values are once, few, many or a class for expanded clones.

clone_size | j_call | cdr3_length | d_call | v_call | cdr3_aa | cdr3_nt
- | TRBJ2-7 | 15 | TRBD2 | TRBV7-2 | CASSFPSGLGYEQYF | TGTGCCAGCAGCTTCCCTAGCGGCTTAGGGTACGAGCAGTACTTC
- | TRBJ2-5 | 15 | - | TRBV5-1 | CASSWYDRFQETQYF | TGCGCCAGCAGCTGGTACGACAGGTTCCAAGAGACCCAGTACTTC
- | TRBJ1-4 | 16 | - | TRBV5-1 | CASSLAGAATNEKLFF | TGCGCCAGCAGCCTTGCGGGGGCCGCAACTAATGAAAAACTGTTTTTT
- | TRBJ2-7 | 11 | - | TRBV9 | CASSQVPRQYF | TGTGCCAGCAGCCAGGTACCCCGACAGTACTTC
- | TRBJ1-3 | 14 | - | TRBV16 | CASSQFHSGNTIYF | TGTGCCAGCAGCCAGTTCCACAGTGGGAACACCATATATTTT
- | TRBJ2-2 | 14 | - | TRBV10-3 | CATKRTANTGELFF | TGTGCCACAAAAAGGACAGCGAACACCGGGGAGCTGTTTTTT
- | TRBJ2-7 | 15 | TRBD2 | TRBV27 | CASRVGLAGTYEQYF | TGTGCCAGCAGGGTCGGCCTAGCGGGAACCTACGAGCAGTACTTC
once | TRBJ2-1 | 14 | TRBD2 | TRBV5-4 | CASSPLGQREVSVF | TGTGCCAGCAGCCCCCTAGGGCAGCGGGAGGTTTCCGTCTTC
- | TRBJ2-7 | 14 | - | TRBV27 | CASSLYSISYEQYF | TGTGCCAGCAGTTTATATTCCATCTCCTACGAGCAGTACTTC
- | TRBJ1-2 | 13 | TRBD1 | TRBV12-5 | CASALQGAFGYTF | TGTGCTAGTGCTTTACAGGGGGCGTTTGGCTACACCTTC
- | TRBJ2-7 | 17 | - | TRBV2 | CASSHPPRGAVIGEQYF | TGTGCCAGCAGCCACCCCCCCAGGGGCGCGGTAATAGGGGAGCAGTACTTC
- | TRBJ1-5 | 15 | - | TRBV25-1 | CASSDGGRGNQPQHF | TGTGCCAGCAGTGATGGTGGCCGGGGCAATCAGCCCCAGCATTTT